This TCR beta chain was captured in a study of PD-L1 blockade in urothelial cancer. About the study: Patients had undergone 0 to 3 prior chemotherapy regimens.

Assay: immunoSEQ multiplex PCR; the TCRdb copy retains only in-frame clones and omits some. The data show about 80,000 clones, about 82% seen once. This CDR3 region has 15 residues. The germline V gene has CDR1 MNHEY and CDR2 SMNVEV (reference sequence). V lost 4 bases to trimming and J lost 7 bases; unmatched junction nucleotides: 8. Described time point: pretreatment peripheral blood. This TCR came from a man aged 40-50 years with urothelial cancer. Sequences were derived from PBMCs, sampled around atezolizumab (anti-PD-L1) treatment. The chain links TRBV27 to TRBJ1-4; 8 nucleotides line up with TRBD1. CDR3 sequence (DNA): TGTGCCAGCAGTTCCCGGACAGGGAAAGGTGAAAAACTGTTTTTT. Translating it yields CASSSRTGKGEKLFF.